The 5 T cell receptor beta chains below all came from one sample that was sequenced in a study of cytomegalovirus exposure and HLA in healthy donors. It was with 60 Vbeta and 13 Jbeta primers that the PCR ran. Profiling relied on immunoSEQ multiplex PCR, and the TCRdb table lists in-frame clones only, not all of them. Of about 220,000 clones listed, approximately 82% are singletons. Input material: PBMCs. The receptor set was obtained from a man aged 18 to 29 in good health and CMV-seronegative.

This sequence joins TRBV2 and TRBJ1-2; D call uncertain. Trimming took off 7 bases at V and 9 bases at J, with 18 bases between the two ends. CDR1 SNHLY and CDR2 FYNNEI come from the germline V gene. The CDR3 consists of 13 residues. This CDR3 reads CASNGDRPPCYTF. The DNA for the CDR3 is TGTGCCAGCAACGGAGACCGTCCTCCATGCTACACCTTC.

This rearrangement joins TRBV2 to TRBJ2-5, with 11 bases identical to TRBD2. CDR1 and CDR2 (germline): SNHLY, FYNNEI. V dropped 0 bases and J dropped 3; count of bases not matched to a gene: 9. The CDR3 covers 18 residues. The chain's CDR3 is CASSEAYRVLAGEETQYF. The DNA for the CDR3 is TGTGCCAGCAGTGAAGCGTACCGGGTACTAGCGGGAGAAGAGACCCAGTACTTC.

Worth noting for this clone: A read error may produce the germline difference seen at one junction end. The chain employs TRBV7-9 and TRBJ1-2; the D is unclear. CDR1 and CDR2 from the germline V gene are SEHNR and FQNEAQ (reference sequence). The CDR3 is 10 amino acids. DNA for the CDR3: TGTTCCAGCAGCCCTAATGGCTACACCTTC. As protein: CSSSPNGYTF.

V gene TRBV28 combines with J gene TRBJ2-1; D perhaps matches TRBD2 (6 bases). Germline CDR1 MDHEN, CDR2 SYDVKM. V was clipped by 2 bases and J by 7 bases, with 15 bases between them. This CDR3 is 15 amino acids long. This CDR3 is CASSLAGPTSNEQFF. DNA for the CDR3: TGTGCCAGCAGTTTAGCGGGACCTACTTCGAATGAGCAGTTCTTC.

This chain joins TRBV10-3 and TRBJ1-1; TRBD1 matches at 8 bases. Germline V gene sequence: CDR1 ENHRY, CDR2 SYGVKD. V was clipped by 9 bases and J by 10 bases; unmatched bases: 13. The CDR3 is 13 residues long. CDR3 DNA sequence: TGTGCCATAGGGGGCACAGGGGGGTTTGTAGCTTTCTTT. It translates to CAIGGTGGFVAFF.